Each of the 29 T cell receptor beta chains below was sequenced from the same sample in a study of T cell clonotyping in hematopoietic cell transplantation. The data were produced by immunoSEQ multiplex PCR, yet TCRdb's version contains in-frame clones alone and is incomplete. This table has more than 5,000 clones, about 86% appearing once. The starting material was peripheral blood mononuclear cells, obtained 100 days after allogeneic stem cell transplant. The source of these receptors is a female patient in her forties or fifties who had an allogeneic stem cell transplant from a related donor, so the T cells may come from the graft donor. Some clones in this sample may be carry-over from other donors' samples.

J is TRBJ2-7 and V is TRBV19, with no clear D. Trimming took 6 bases from V and 0 from J, leaving 9 bases between them. CDR3 length: 13 amino acids. Germline V gives CDR1 LNHDA, CDR2 SQIVND (reference sequence). The CDR3 sequence is CASSRQASYEQYF. Here the CDR3 DNA reads TGTGCCAGTAGCCGACAAGCCTCCTACGAGCAGTACTTC.

This clone was counted once. The chain links TRBV2 to TRBJ2-1; 9 nucleotides line up with TRBD1. After removal of 6 bases from V and 6 bases from J, the junction contained 6 bases not matched to a gene. CDR1 SNHLY and CDR2 FYNNEI come from the germline V gene. This CDR3 has 14 amino acids. The CDR3, as DNA: TGTGCCAGCAGCTCTGGGACAGGGCGCAATGAGCAGTTCTTC. This sequence encodes CASSSGTGRNEQFF.

The genes are TRBV19 and TRBJ1-5; 7 bases align to TRBD1. V was clipped by 7 bases and J by 0 bases; unmatched bases: 15. Per the germline V gene, CDR1 is LNHDA and CDR2 is SQIVND (reference sequence). This CDR3 region has 18 residues. For the CDR3, the DNA is TGTGCCAGTACCATGAGTCAGGGGGTAGTCTTTAGCAATCAGCCCCAGCATTTT. Translated, it gives CASTMSQGVVFSNQPQHF.

V usage is TRBV6-5 and J usage is TRBJ2-1; 7 nucleotides line up with TRBD2. This CDR3 spans 11 amino acids. CDR1 and CDR2 from the germline V gene are MNHEY and SVGAGI. V lost 8 bases to trimming and J lost 14 bases; unmatched junction nucleotides: 9. The CDR3 DNA reads as TGTGCCAGCCTCACTAGCGAGAGAGAGTTCTTC. This translates into CASLTSEREFF.

This clone was counted a few times. The rearrangement links TRBV11-3 to TRBJ2-1; TRBD2 aligns across 11 bases. Germline-derived CDR1 and CDR2 are SGHNT and YENEEA. This CDR3 region has 16 residues. Trimming cost V 3 bases and J 9 bases; bases outside gene matches: 10. CDR3 DNA: TGTGCCAGCAGCTTGGGGGGAGTAGCGGGAGGGCGTGAGCAGTTCTTC. This gives the protein CASSLGGVAGGREQFF.

V is TRBV10-3 and J is TRBJ1-1; the match to TRBD1 covers 8 bases. This CDR3 spans 13 amino acids. V shed 10 bases and J 0 bases; nucleotides not matched to a gene: 4. Germline assignment: CDR1 ENHRY and CDR2 SYGVKD. CDR3 residues: CATGGTMNTEAFF. In nucleotides, the CDR3 is TGTGCCACAGGGGGCACCATGAACACTGAAGCTTTCTTT.

The V and J genes are TRBV5-1 and TRBJ2-1, with 12 positions matching TRBD2. The germline V gene encodes CDR1 SGHRS and CDR2 YFSETQ. The CDR3 contains 16 residues. The V segment lost 0 bases and the J segment 5 bases; nucleotides outside the gene matches: 3. The CDR3 nucleotides read TGCGCCAGCAGCTTGGGGGGACTAGCGGGTGACAATGAGCAGTTCTTC. Encoded protein: CASSLGGLAGDNEQFF.

The chain joins TRBV27 to TRBJ1-1; tentative D call: TRBD1 (6 bases). V shed 4 bases and J shed 5 bases, with 14 bases lying between them. CDR1 and CDR2 (germline): MNHEY, SMNVEV (reference sequence). The CDR3 has 14 residues. The CDR3 bases are TGTGCCAGCAGTTACCAGGGGAAAGGAACTGAAGCTTTCTTT. Its protein product is CASSYQGKGTEAFF.

The chain couples TRBV11-2 to TRBJ2-1, with D perhaps given as TRBD1 or TRBD2 (5 bases each). This CDR3 comprises 16 residues. The germline V gene has CDR1 SGHAT and CDR2 FQNNGV. V was pared by 5 bases and J by 8 bases, with 22 bases between. The CDR3 is CASSRAAGTTRDEQFF. For the CDR3, the DNA is TGTGCCAGCAGCCGGGCAGCCGGGACCACGCGCGATGAGCAGTTCTTC.

This clone was detected a few times. For the CDR3, the DNA is TGTGCCAGCAGTGAGGGTCAGCAGGAAAAACTGTTTTTT. As protein: CASSEGQQEKLFF. The chain uses TRBV6-1 and TRBJ1-4; D gene unclear. The CDR3 loop spans 13 amino acids. Looked up from germline, CDR1 is MNHNS and CDR2 is SASEGT. Between the trimmed V and J ends, which lost 3 bases and 8 bases, there was a span of 10 bases.

The rearrangement joins TRBV4-2 to TRBJ2-7; 7 bases fit TRBD1. The J segment lost 3 bases and the V segment lost 1 base, leaving 3 bases of the junction unmatched. This CDR3 is built from 14 residues. Looked up from germline, CDR1 is LGHNA and CDR2 is YNFKEQ. CDR3 in amino acids: CASSQGQGDYEQYF. CDR3 DNA sequence: TGTGCCAGCAGCCAAGGACAGGGAGACTACGAGCAGTACTTC.

This sequence joins TRBV13 and TRBJ2-3; 7 bases match TRBD2. J gave up 4 bases and V 5 bases, and 3 bases lay outside the gene matches. Germline CDR1 reads PRHDT; CDR2 reads FYEKMQ (reference sequence). The CDR3 loop spans 13 amino acids. The CDR3: CASSLREADTQYF. The CDR3 nucleotides read TGTGCCAGCAGCCTCCGGGAGGCAGATACGCAGTATTTT.

The gene calls are TRBV5-4 and TRBJ2-3; no reliable D call. Germline loops: CDR1 SGHNT, CDR2 YYREEE (reference sequence). The CDR3 is 14 amino acids. V was trimmed by 10 bases and J by 0 bases, leaving 15 bases between them. As DNA, the CDR3 is TGTGCCGCCCAAACGGACCCTAGCACAGATACGCAGTATTTT. Amino acid sequence: CAAQTDPSTDTQYF.

The chain uses TRBV5-6 and TRBJ1-3; D is uncertain. The germline V gene encodes CDR1 SGHDT and CDR2 YYEEEE. The ends were cut back, 3 bases at V and 0 bases at J, with 10 bases in the middle. CDR3 size: 15 residues. CDR3 amino acids: CASSSTDVSGNTIYF. The CDR3 bases are TGTGCCAGCAGCTCCACGGACGTCTCTGGAAACACCATATATTTT.

The chain recombines TRBV7-6 with TRBJ2-3; TRBD2 matches at 10 bases. V was pared by 1 base and J by 6 bases, with 7 bases of the junction left unmatched. The CDR3 is made up of 16 amino acids. The germline V gene encodes CDR1 SGHVS and CDR2 FNYEAQ. The CDR3 DNA sequence: TGTGCCAGCAGCTTAGGCAGCGGGAGGGTCTCTGATACGCAGTATTTT. Protein product: CASSLGSGRVSDTQYF. Drawing the rest from reference TRBV7-6 and TRBJ2-3, the complete variable domain is GAGVSQSPRYKVTKRGQDVALRCDPISGHVSLYWYRQALGQGPEFLTYFNYEAQQDKSGLPNDRFSAERPEGSISTLTIQRTEQRDSAMYRCASSLGSGRVSDTQYFGPGTRLTVL.

The chain uses TRBV10-3 and TRBJ1-5; 7 bases agree with TRBD1. This CDR3 is 16 amino acids long. Trimming removed 3 bases from V and 2 bases from J; junction bases left unmatched: 7. The germline CDR1 and CDR2 sequences are ENHRY and SYGVKD. The CDR3 reads CAISDSTGSGNQPQHF. As DNA, the CDR3 is TGTGCCATCAGTGACTCGACAGGGTCGGGCAATCAGCCCCAGCATTTT.

The CDR3 bases are TGTGCCAGCAGTGTTGTGGGAGGCACTGAAGCTTTCTTT. It encodes CASSVVGGTEAFF. This chain joins TRBV2 and TRBJ1-1, with D unclear. The CDR3 spans 13 residues. Trimming shortened V by 4 bases and J by 4 bases, and 10 bases separated the two germline ends. Germline V gene sequence: CDR1 SNHLY, CDR2 FYNNEI.

The chain has TRBV4-2 and TRBJ2-6; no clear D. Per germline, CDR1 LGHNA and CDR2 YNFKEQ. V gave up 0 bases and J gave up 0 bases, with 6 bases separating them. The CDR3 contains 16 residues. CDR3 residues: CASSQDMLSGANVLTF. The DNA for the CDR3 is TGTGCCAGCAGCCAAGATATGCTCTCTGGGGCCAACGTCCTGACTTTC.

V and J are TRBV9 and TRBJ1-3; the D is unclear. The CDR3 length is 19 residues. Trimming cost V 0 bases and J 0 bases, with 19 bases left between them. Germline assignment: CDR1 SGDLS and CDR2 YYNGEE. The CDR3 is CASSVGASISLSSGNTIYF. In nucleotides, the CDR3 is TGTGCCAGCAGCGTAGGTGCATCTATAAGCCTGAGCTCTGGAAACACCATATATTTT.

J is TRBJ1-3 and V is TRBV19; no clear D. Germline lookup yields CDR1 LNHDA and CDR2 SQIVND (reference sequence). The V end lost 5 bases, the J end lost 0 bases, and 11 bases lay between the germline ends. The CDR3 consists of 15 residues. As DNA, the CDR3 is TGTGCCAGTAGTTTCGGGCTTTACTCTGGAAACACCATATATTTT. Its protein product is CASSFGLYSGNTIYF. Complete variable domain (other parts from reference TRBV19 and TRBJ1-3): DGGITQSPKYLFRKEGQNVTLSCEQNLNHDAMYWYRQDPGQGLRLIYYSQIVNDFQKGDIAEGYSVSREKKESFPLTVTSAQKNPTAFYLCASSFGLYSGNTIYFGEGSWLTVV.

This rearrangement joins TRBV28 to TRBJ1-1; D is possibly TRBD1 (5 bases). Germline CDR1 is MDHEN and CDR2 is SYDVKM. CDR3 length equals 16 residues. The V end was cut by 3 bases, the J end by 0 bases, with 14 bases between. Written as DNA, the CDR3 is TGTGCCAGCAGTTTCCGGGGGAGAAGCATGAACACTGAAGCTTTCTTT. The encoded protein is CASSFRGRSMNTEAFF.

The chain recombines TRBV7-3 with TRBJ2-2; D uncertain. V lost 4 bases and J lost 4, with 7 bases in between. The germline gives CDR1 SGHTA, CDR2 FQGTGA. The CDR3 contains 13 residues. The CDR3, as DNA: TGTGCCAGCAGCTCCAGTGGCACCGGGGAGCTGTTTTTT. It codes for CASSSSGTGELFF.

This chain connects TRBV5-1 to TRBJ1-1; TRBD1 aligns across 9 bases. J lost 1 base, V lost 4 bases, and 5 bases had no gene match. The CDR3 totals 15 residues. Germline V gives CDR1 SGHRS, CDR2 YFSETQ. In DNA, the CDR3 is TGCGCCAGCAGCCTGGGACAGGGCCCGAACACTGAAGCTTTCTTT. This codes for CASSLGQGPNTEAFF.

J is TRBJ2-2 and V is TRBV6-4; a possible D gene is TRBD2 (5 bases). The CDR3 length is 14 residues. The ends were cut back, 2 bases at V and 4 bases at J, with 8 bases in the middle. Germline V gives CDR1 MRHNA, CDR2 SNTAGT. The CDR3 nucleotides are TGTGCCAGCAGTGACGTGGCGGGCACCGGGGAGCTGTTTTTT. Translation gives CASSDVAGTGELFF.

The chain couples TRBV6-4 to TRBJ2-2; 10 bases map to TRBD2. J lost 5 bases, V lost 3 bases, and 6 bases had no gene match. CDR1 is MRHNA and CDR2 is SNTAGT in the germline V gene. The CDR3 loop spans 16 amino acids. In DNA, the CDR3 is TGTGCCAGCAGTGAAGTAGCGGGAGGAGAGACCGGGGAGCTGTTTTTT. It codes for CASSEVAGGETGELFF.

The chain is built from TRBV5-1 and TRBJ2-1; D might be TRBD2 (5 bases). In germline, CDR1 is SGHRS, CDR2 YFSETQ. The V gene lost 1 base and the J gene lost 7 bases, with 12 bases spanning the gap. The CDR3 runs 14 residues. CDR3 bases: TGCGCCAGCAGCTTGTTGGGCGGGCCGAATGAGCAGTTCTTC. Encoded protein: CASSLLGGPNEQFF.

V and J are TRBV28 and TRBJ2-2, with D tentatively TRBD2 (5 bases). With 2 bases removed from V and 1 base from J, the gap between germline ends came to 8 bases. CDR3 length: 15 residues. Germline V gene data show CDR1 as MDHEN and CDR2 as SYDVKM. CDR3 loop: CASSLADWNTGELFF. The CDR3 DNA is TGTGCCAGCAGTTTAGCGGACTGGAACACCGGGGAGCTGTTTTTT.

The CDR3 protein is CASRPGRTDTIYF. In DNA, the CDR3 is TGTGCCAGCAGGCCGGGCCGCACGGACACCATATATTTT. V and J are TRBV7-9 and TRBJ1-3; D not resolved. Germline CDR1 and CDR2: SEHNR and FQNEAQ (reference sequence). V was pared by 6 bases and J by 8 bases, with 14 bases between. The CDR3 extends over 13 amino acids.

The chain uses TRBV29-1 and TRBJ2-3, with D possibly being TRBD2 (6 bases). Germline V gene sequence: CDR1 SQVTM, CDR2 ANQGSEA. The CDR3 covers 12 residues. V was pared by 6 bases and J by 8 bases, with 15 bases between. The CDR3 sequence is CSVRLDTGTQYF. The DNA of the CDR3 is TGCAGCGTCCGACTAGATACGGGTACGCAGTATTTT.